This T cell receptor (beta chain) came from a study of T-cell reconstitution after alpha-beta-depleted transplantation in children. Study conclusions and caveats: Surviving recipient cells, namely T cells and thymic progenitors, were the source of high day-60 TCRbeta diversity in some patients. Roughly two months post-transplant, alpha-beta T cells reportedly originated from several hundred graft clones that had expanded. A year post-transplant, T-cell counts and diversity derived mostly from newly produced T cells.

On this clonotype: The antigen is undetermined.

Unique molecular identifiers were built into the TCRbeta library. TCRdb used MiXCR to reprocess the PCR reads, holding one entry per CDR3 protein. The table records 45,000 to 60,000 distinct CDR3 sequences, 40% to 65% of them present only once. This clonotype was sampled from a boy younger than two with SCID, due to receive a stem cell transplant. Sequenced material: peripheral blood, taken before TCRalphabeta/CD19-depleted stem cell transplant.

The CDR3 region is CASSFVLGDTDTQYF. DNA for the CDR3: TGTGCCAGCAGCTTCGTACTAGGTGACACAGATACGCAGTATTTT. This chain uses TRBV7-9 with TRBJ2-3; D might be TRBD2 (5 bases). V was cut by 3 bases and J by 2 bases, with 12 bases left in between. The CDR3 totals 15 residues. Per the germline V gene, CDR1 is SEHNR and CDR2 is FQNEAQ (reference sequence).